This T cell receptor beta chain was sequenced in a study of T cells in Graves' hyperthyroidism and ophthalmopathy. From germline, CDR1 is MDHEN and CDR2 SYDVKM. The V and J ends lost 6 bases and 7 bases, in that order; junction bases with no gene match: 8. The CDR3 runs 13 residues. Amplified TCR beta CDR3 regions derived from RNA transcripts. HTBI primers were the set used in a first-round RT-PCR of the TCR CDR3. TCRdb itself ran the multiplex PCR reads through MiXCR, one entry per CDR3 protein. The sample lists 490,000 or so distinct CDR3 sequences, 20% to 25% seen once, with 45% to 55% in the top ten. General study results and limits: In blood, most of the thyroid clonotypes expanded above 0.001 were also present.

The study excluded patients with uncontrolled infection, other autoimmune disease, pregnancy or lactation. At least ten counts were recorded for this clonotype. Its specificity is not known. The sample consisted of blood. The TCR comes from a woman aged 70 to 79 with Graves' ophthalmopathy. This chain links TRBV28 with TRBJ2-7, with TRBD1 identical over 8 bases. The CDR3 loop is CASSTGGSQEQYF. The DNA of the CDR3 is TGTGCCAGCAGCACAGGGGGGTCTCAAGAGCAGTACTTC.